The entry that follows covers one T cell receptor (beta chain) sequence. This entry is derived from a study of blood T cell repertoires in COVID-19. The CDR3 runs to 16 residues. In germline, CDR1 is SGHRS, CDR2 YFSETQ. Trimming shortened V by 2 bases and J by 2 bases, and 15 bases separated the two germline ends. Study processing details: Amplification from reference gene primers served as the basis for estimated nucleated cell counts. The table came from immunoSEQ multiplex PCR; TCRdb's copy has only in-frame clones and leaves some out. V, J and clone size derive from that table, while D and trimming were established from the DNA sequence. Here the sample spans approximately 200,000 clones, 80% to 90% being singletons.

The origin of this receptor is a middle-aged man with acute or convalescent COVID-19. The sample consisted of peripheral blood. This chain links TRBV5-1 with TRBJ2-3, with D tentatively TRBD2 (7 bases). CDR3 amino acids: CASSFKGGGATDTQYF. DNA for the CDR3: TGCGCCAGCAGCTTTAAGGGGGGGGGCGCCACAGATACGCAGTATTTT.